A single sample is the source of the 23 T cell receptor beta chains below, sequenced in a study of T cells in Graves' hyperthyroidism and ophthalmopathy. TCR beta CDR3 region amplification was performed from RNA transcripts. HTBI primers were the set used in a first-round RT-PCR of the TCR CDR3. One entry per CDR3 protein, called by TCRdb with MiXCR from the multiplex PCR reads. Among about half a million distinct CDR3 sequences listed, about 20% were seen once. Sequences were obtained from blood. All receptors derive from a woman in her seventies with Graves' ophthalmopathy.

This clonotype has a count of ten or more. The V call is TRBV27, the J call TRBJ2-7; D not certain. V dropped 5 bases and J dropped 4 bases, with 9 bases sitting between them. Germline V lookup: CDR1 MNHEY, CDR2 SMNVEV (reference sequence). CDR3 size: 12 residues. CDR3 sequence: CASSPSGYEQYF. The CDR3 DNA sequence: TGTGCCAGCAGTCCCTCTGGATACGAGCAGTACTTC.

This clonotype was seen many times. The chain has TRBV30 and TRBJ2-3; no definite D call. CDR3 length: 15 amino acids. Trimming removed 2 bases at V and 4 bases at J, with 16 bases between. Germline CDR1 GTSNPN, CDR2 SVGIG (reference sequence). The CDR3 spells CAWSTNRPGADTQYF. The CDR3 nucleotides read TGTGCCTGGAGTACCAACCGACCGGGCGCAGATACGCAGTATTTT. Filled out from reference TRBV30 and TRBJ2-3, the complete variable domain reads SQTIHQWPATLVQPVGSPLSLECTVEGTSNPNLYWYRQAAGRGLQLLFYSVGIGQISSEVPQNLSASRPQDRQFILSSKKLLLSDSGFYLCAWSTNRPGADTQYFGPGTRLTVL.

The chain employs TRBV20-1 and TRBJ2-5, with D uncertain. The germline V and J ends were trimmed by 3 bases and 4 bases, with 15 bases remaining between them. The CDR3 contains 14 residues. Germline lookup yields CDR1 DFQATT and CDR2 SNEGSKA (reference sequence). In DNA, the CDR3 is TGCAGTGCTAGCGATTTGAGCCTACGAGAGACCCAGTACTTC. Its protein product is CSASDLSLRETQYF.

The rearrangement uses TRBV3-1 and TRBJ2-1; the D gene is possibly TRBD2 (6 bases). Germline CDR1 and CDR2: LGHDT and YNNKEL (reference sequence). The CDR3 is 16 residues long. V was trimmed by 4 bases and J by 1 base, leaving 14 bases between them. The CDR3 region has the DNA TGTGCCAGCAGCCCAGGGCCTAGCGCTTCCTACAATGAGCAGTTCTTC. Its protein product is CASSPGPSASYNEQFF.

In this sample, this clonotype turned up a few times. V and J are TRBV3-1 and TRBJ2-5; D remains unclear. The ends were cut back, 6 bases at V and 5 bases at J, with 13 bases in the middle. Germline CDR1 reads LGHDT; CDR2 reads YNNKEL (reference sequence). The CDR3 spans 13 residues. The CDR3 bases are TGTGCCAGCAGATGGAGTAGTTTTGAGACCCAGTACTTC. As protein: CASRWSSFETQYF.

This clonotype was seen many times. The V and J genes are TRBV7-9 and TRBJ2-7, with D possibly being TRBD2 (6 bases). The CDR3 is 15 amino acids. Trimming cost V 7 bases and J 4 bases, with 20 bases left between them. Germline lookup yields CDR1 SEHNR and CDR2 FQNEAQ (reference sequence). CDR3 sequence (DNA): TGTGCCAGCACCTTTGGGGTAGCGGAGGGGTACGAGCAGTACTTC. Translating gives CASTFGVAEGYEQYF.

CDR3 sequence reads: CASSYSTGVGTDTQYF. The DNA of the CDR3 is TGTGCCAGCAGTTACTCGACAGGGGTAGGCACAGATACGCAGTATTTT. The chain carries TRBV6-2 or TRBV6-3 and TRBJ2-3; 8 bases agree with TRBD1. The CDR3 covers 16 residues. The germline V gene encodes CDR1 MNHEY and CDR2 SVGEGT. V was clipped by 0 bases and J by 1 base; unmatched bases: 3.

This clonotype has only a few counts. Written as DNA, the CDR3 is TGCGCCAGCAGCTTGGATCAGGGGTACGCTTTCTTT. It yields the protein CASSLDQGYAFF. The V call is TRBV5-1, the J call TRBJ1-1, with a possible D match to TRBD1 (6 bases). Deletions cut 0 bases from V and 11 bases from J, with 11 bases between. The CDR3 is 12 residues long. Germline lookup yields CDR1 SGHRS and CDR2 YFSETQ.

With regard to this clonotype: A single base separates this from a much larger clone, so it may be a read error. The chain links TRBV2 to TRBJ2-7; the match to TRBD2 covers 8 bases. The CDR3 has 13 amino acids. CDR1 is SNHLY, CDR2 FYNNEI, per germline. The CDR3 loop reads CAGSKVREGEQYF. The CDR3 region has the DNA TGTGCCGGCAGTAAGGTTCGGGAGGGTGAGCAGTACTTC.

In its sample, this clonotype was seen a few times. The V call is TRBV2, the J call TRBJ2-5; a possible D gene is TRBD1 (7 bases). Germline assignment: CDR1 SNHLY and CDR2 FYNNEI. The CDR3 is 12 amino acids. Trimming shortened V by 8 bases and J by 3 bases, and 10 bases separated the two germline ends. Written as DNA, the CDR3 is TGTGCCAGCGGGGGGACAGAAGAGACCCAGTACTTC. This encodes CASGGTEETQYF.

This clonotype turned up a few times. The chain uses TRBV7-2 and TRBJ1-5, with D possibly being TRBD1 (5 bases). Germline-derived CDR1 and CDR2 are SGHTA and FQGNSA. The CDR3 covers 15 residues. V shed 1 base and J shed 9 bases, with 16 bases lying between them. CDR3: CASSLGDGGLRPQHF. In DNA form, the CDR3 reads TGTGCCAGCAGCTTAGGGGACGGCGGTTTGCGGCCCCAGCATTTT.

This clonotype has just a few counts. J is TRBJ2-5 and V is TRBV10-3, with D uncertain. Trimming took off 7 bases at V and 1 base at J, with 10 bases between the two ends. Germline V gene data show CDR1 as ENHRY and CDR2 as SYGVKD. CDR3 length: 13 residues. The CDR3 region is CAINARPQETQYF. CDR3 sequence (DNA): TGTGCCATCAACGCTAGGCCCCAAGAGACCCAGTACTTC.

This clonotype was seen once. J is TRBJ1-1 and V is TRBV12-3 or TRBV12-4, with D perhaps TRBD1 (6 bases). The CDR3 sequence is 12 residues long. Trimming shortened V by 3 bases and J by 8 bases, and 10 bases separated the two germline ends. The CDR3 here is CASSFGGREAFF. CDR3 nucleotide sequence: TGTGCCAGCAGTTTCGGGGGGCGCGAAGCTTTCTTT.

J is TRBJ2-1 and V is TRBV5-6; 8 bases line up with TRBD2. The V and J ends lost 1 base and 3 bases, in that order; junction bases with no gene match: 9. Germline V lookup: CDR1 SGHDT, CDR2 YYEEEE. This CDR3 is built from 17 residues. CDR3 DNA: TGTGCCAGCAGCTTGAGATTTGAACTAGCGGTCTACAATGAGCAGTTCTTC. This sequence encodes CASSLRFELAVYNEQFF.

This clonotype has only a few counts. The chain links TRBV30 to TRBJ1-4; the D is unclear. CDR3 length: 16 residues. Germline-derived CDR1 and CDR2 are GTSNPN and SVGIG (reference sequence). V was pared by 1 base and J by 3 bases, with 15 bases between. The CDR3 sequence: CAWSAKTGLSNEKLFF. CDR3 nucleotides: TGTGCCTGGAGTGCTAAGACGGGTCTTTCTAATGAAAAACTGTTTTTT.

The V call is TRBV6-7, the J call TRBJ2-1; TRBD2 agrees at 13 bases. TRBV6-7 is reported as an ORF; its role is uncertain. CDR3 length equals 14 residues. Germline trimming cut 4 bases from V and 8 bases from J; bases unmatched to any gene: 2. In DNA form, the CDR3 reads TGTGCCAGCAGTTGGACTAGCGGGAGTCATGAGCAGTTCTTC. It specifies CASSWTSGSHEQFF.

This chain links TRBV7-3 with TRBJ2-3, with 7 bases that match TRBD2. CDR1 and CDR2 from the germline V gene are SGHTA and FQGTGA. V gave up 5 bases and J gave up 5 bases; unmatched junction bases: 7. This CDR3 contains 14 residues. The CDR3 here is CASSNSGPLDTQYF. The DNA of the CDR3 is TGTGCCAGCAGCAATAGCGGGCCCTTAGATACGCAGTATTTT.

This clonotype has ten or more counts. The chain has TRBV2 and TRBJ2-1, with a possible D match to TRBD1 (5 bases). CDR1 is SNHLY, CDR2 FYNNEI, per germline. Trimming left V 4 bases short and J 10 bases short, with 14 bases between. The length of the CDR3 is 13 residues. CDR3 bases: TGTGCCAGCAGTGGTGGGGCATTTGGGGAGCAGTTCTTC. Its protein product is CASSGGAFGEQFF.

This chain joins TRBV6-1 and TRBJ2-2; 9 bases map to TRBD2. V shed 6 bases, J shed 2 bases, and the junction held 4 bases outside the gene matches. Germline CDR1 and CDR2: MNHNS and SASEGT. The CDR3 consists of 15 residues. CDR3 sequence: CASRRLADNTGELFF. CDR3 DNA: TGTGCCAGCAGACGACTAGCGGATAACACCGGGGAGCTGTTTTTT.

In its sample, this clonotype was seen a few times. The V gene is TRBV2, the J gene TRBJ2-7; the match to TRBD2 covers 10 bases. This CDR3 is built from 14 residues. Germline V gives CDR1 SNHLY, CDR2 FYNNEI. J gave up 0 bases and V 7 bases, and 3 bases lay outside the gene matches. DNA of the CDR3: TGTGCCAGCATTGGACTAGCGGCCTCCTACGAGCAGTACTTC. This sequence encodes CASIGLAASYEQYF.

About this clonotype itself: An end of the junction differs from the germline gene, which may be a read error. The chain has TRBV29-1 and TRBJ1-1; D is undetermined. The CDR3 is 12 amino acids. CDR1 is SQVTM, CDR2 ANQGSEA, per germline. CDR3 sequence: CIVRAWNTEAFF. Written as DNA, the CDR3 is TGCATCGTTCGGGCGTGGAACACTGAAGCTTTCTTT.

The J gene is TRBJ2-5, the V gene TRBV6-2 or TRBV6-3; 9 positions match TRBD2. V was clipped by 6 bases and J by 5 bases; unmatched bases: 16. Per the germline V gene, CDR1 is MNHEY and CDR2 is SVGEGT. The CDR3 has 17 amino acids. The CDR3: CASSKDPVAGARETQYF. DNA for the CDR3: TGTGCCAGCAGCAAGGACCCGGTAGCGGGAGCCAGGGAGACCCAGTACTTC.

CDR3 in DNA: TGCGCCAGCACCCCTCGCGCAGGGGACTACGAGCAGTACTTC. Its protein is CASTPRAGDYEQYF. The chain uses TRBV5-1 and TRBJ2-7; weak D call: TRBD1 (6 bases). Germline CDR1 reads SGHRS; CDR2 reads YFSETQ. V shed 6 bases and J shed 3 bases, with 16 bases lying between them. The CDR3 loop spans 14 amino acids.